Below, 21 T cell receptor beta chains from the same sample are listed, as sequenced in a study of blood T cell repertoires in COVID-19 (dated by TCRdb to the early 2020s). Receptor amplification or capture employed the immunoSEQ multiplex PCR assay. TCRdb provides this immuneACCESS table in a form limited to in-frame rearrangements. Some clones are lacking; in checked studies, under half of them reflect an unresolved V gene, and why the rest are absent is not known. The sample profile shows about 210,000 clones; around 83% of them were found once. Jointly, the top ten make up 9.7% of the sample. Sequencing used peripheral blood. These receptors were taken from a man between 45 and 60 years old with active or convalescent COVID-19.

The rearrangement uses TRBV23-1 and TRBJ2-7; tentative D call: TRBD1 (5 bases). TRBV23-1 is an ORF, with its function uncertain. The CDR3 length is 13 residues. V was pared by 2 bases and J by 6 bases, with 11 bases between. CDR3 sequence reads: CASSQPQGVEQYV. CDR3 DNA sequence: TGCGCCAGCAGTCAACCGCAGGGTGTCGAGCAGTACGTC.

CDR3 residues: CASSGGGLNTEAFF. DNA of the CDR3: TGTGCCAGCAGCGGCGGAGGGCTAAACACTGAAGCTTTCTTT. The chain has TRBV9 and TRBJ1-1; unclear D gene. The V gene's germline CDR1 is SGDLS and CDR2 YYNGEE. This CDR3 contains 14 residues. Trimming took 3 bases from V and 2 from J, leaving 11 bases between them.

The chain has TRBV7-2 and TRBJ2-5; 9 positions match TRBD2. The CDR3 is 14 residues long. CDR1 is SGHTA and CDR2 is FQGNSA in the germline V gene. J gave up 4 bases and V 6 bases, and 6 bases lay outside the gene matches. CDR3 amino acids: CASSKRGARETQYF. CDR3 bases: TGTGCCAGCAGTAAGCGGGGGGCACGAGAGACCCAGTACTTC.

This clone has only one observation. The chain has TRBV28 and TRBJ1-5, with TRBD1 matching 9 bases. J gave up 4 bases and V 5 bases, and 6 bases lay outside the gene matches. The V gene's germline CDR1 is MDHEN and CDR2 SYDVKM. The length of the CDR3 is 15 residues. Written as DNA, the CDR3 is TGTGCCAGCAGTGAACAGGGGGCGCGAAATCAGCCCCAGCATTTT. Residues: CASSEQGARNQPQHF. The complete variable domain, with remaining parts taken from reference TRBV28 and TRBJ1-5, reads DVKVTQSSRYLVKRTGEKVFLECVQDMDHENMFWYRQDPGLGLRLIYFSYDVKMKEKGDIPEGYSVSREKKERFSLILESASTNQTSMYLCASSEQGARNQPQHFGDGTRLSIL.

The genes are TRBV6-2 or TRBV6-3 and TRBJ2-7; TRBD2 aligns across 7 bases. The V and J ends lost 3 bases and 6 bases, in that order; junction bases with no gene match: 8. This CDR3 spans 14 amino acids. CDR1 is MNHEY, CDR2 SVGEGT, per germline. CDR3 DNA: TGTGCCAGCAGTTATACCGGGACTAAGGGCGAGCAGTACTTC. Its translation: CASSYTGTKGEQYF.

V and J are TRBV7-8 and TRBJ2-1, with 10 bases that match TRBD2. The CDR3 runs 16 residues. CDR1 SGHVS and CDR2 FQNEAQ come from the germline V gene. V dropped 3 bases and J dropped 2; count of bases not matched to a gene: 4. The CDR3 bases are TGTGCCAGCAGCTTGCCTACTAGCGGGGCCTACAATGAGCAGTTCTTC. Amino acids: CASSLPTSGAYNEQFF.

This clone is a singleton in its sample. The chain carries TRBV6-4 and TRBJ1-2, with 7 nucleotides matching TRBD1. Trimming cost V 6 bases and J 3 bases; bases outside gene matches: 10. The CDR3 has 15 amino acids. Germline lookup yields CDR1 MRHNA and CDR2 SNTAGT. CDR3 protein: CASSQEGGADYGYTF. DNA of the CDR3: TGTGCCAGCAGCCAAGAAGGGGGCGCGGACTATGGCTACACCTTC.

The V gene is TRBV2, the J gene TRBJ2-5; 7 positions match TRBD1. This CDR3 is built from 13 residues. With 5 bases clipped from V and 2 bases from J, the junction kept 2 bases outside the gene matches. CDR1 and CDR2 (germline): SNHLY, FYNNEI. The CDR3 DNA is TGTGCCAGCAGTAACAGGGGTCAAGAGACCCAGTACTTC. Translated, it gives CASSNRGQETQYF.

The genes are TRBV5-6 and TRBJ2-1; a possible D gene is TRBD2 (5 bases). The CDR3 is 15 amino acids. Germline values: CDR1 SGHDT, CDR2 YYEEEE. Trimming stripped 1 base from V and 7 bases from J, with 15 bases between. This CDR3 reads CASSLIEGRNNEQFF. CDR3 coding DNA: TGTGCCAGCAGCTTGATAGAGGGAAGGAATAATGAGCAGTTCTTC.

The J gene is TRBJ1-2, the V gene TRBV28, with D possibly TRBD1 on 5 matching bases. The CDR3 runs 16 residues. Germline V gene data show CDR1 as MDHEN and CDR2 as SYDVKM. V lost 3 bases and J lost 2, with 16 bases in between. This CDR3 reads CASSFRVRGRNYGYTF. CDR3 coding DNA: TGTGCCAGCAGTTTTAGGGTCCGGGGGAGGAACTATGGCTACACCTTC.

CDR3 DNA sequence: TGTGCCAGCAGTCCCACCCCAGGGGTCGGCTCCTACGAGCAGTACGTC. Protein product: CASSPTPGVGSYEQYV. The genes are TRBV6-6 and TRBJ2-7, with D perhaps matching TRBD1 (6 bases). This CDR3 is built from 16 residues. Trimming pared 5 bases from V and 0 bases from J, leaving 17 bases between. Germline CDR1 MNHNY, CDR2 SVGAGI (reference sequence).

V gene TRBV6-5 combines with J gene TRBJ2-1; 7 positions agree with TRBD2. The CDR3 has 15 amino acids. The V gene's germline CDR1 is MNHEY and CDR2 SVGAGI. V dropped 6 bases and J dropped 4; count of bases not matched to a gene: 9. The DNA of the CDR3 is TGTGCCAGCAGCCAACTAGCGACATATTACAATGAGCAGTTCTTC. Translated, it gives CASSQLATYYNEQFF.

This rearrangement joins TRBV13 to TRBJ2-4; 9 positions agree with TRBD2. The CDR3 consists of 15 residues. Germline CDR1 reads PRHDT; CDR2 reads FYEKMQ (reference sequence). J was trimmed by 5 bases and V by 3 bases; bases with no gene match: 5. The CDR3 DNA reads as TGTGCCAGCAGCTTCATAGCGGGGGTAGAAAACATTCAGTACTTC. This codes for CASSFIAGVENIQYF.

V gene TRBV5-1 combines with J gene TRBJ2-1; D is ambiguous. The CDR3 runs 13 residues. Per the germline V gene, CDR1 is SGHRS and CDR2 is YFSETQ. V dropped 0 bases and J dropped 6 bases, with 7 bases sitting between them. CDR3 nucleotide sequence: TGCGCCAGCAGCTTGGATTTAGTCAATGAGCAGTTCTTC. Translation gives CASSLDLVNEQFF.

This rearrangement joins TRBV3-1 (or the pseudogene TRBV3-2) to TRBJ2-4; the match to TRBD2 covers 7 bases. The trim removed 1 base at V and 2 bases at J, leaving 2 bases unmatched. Germline values: CDR1 LGHDT, CDR2 YNNKEL (reference sequence). This CDR3 is 15 amino acids long. Written as DNA, the CDR3 is TGTGCCAGCAGCCAAGTGGGAGGGACCAAAAACATTCAGTACTTC. It encodes CASSQVGGTKNIQYF.

This rearrangement joins TRBV10-2 to TRBJ2-3, with 7 bases matching TRBD2. The CDR3 runs 14 residues. Germline V lookup: CDR1 WSHSY, CDR2 SAAADI. V lost 5 bases and J lost 2; bases outside the gene matches: 4. The chain's CDR3 is CASSRLANTDTQYF. The CDR3 DNA reads as TGCGCCAGCAGTAGACTAGCAAACACAGATACGCAGTATTTT.

This chain joins TRBV6-6 and TRBJ1-6; D call uncertain. The germline gives CDR1 MNHNY, CDR2 SVGAGI (reference sequence). V shed 7 bases and J shed 3 bases, with 13 bases lying between them. This CDR3 is built from 15 residues. This CDR3 reads CASNSHEGYNSPLHF. The CDR3 region has the DNA TGTGCCAGCAACTCCCACGAGGGCTATAATTCACCCCTCCACTTT.

The chain carries TRBV18 and TRBJ2-2, with D tentatively TRBD1 (6 bases). This CDR3 spans 14 amino acids. Germline V lookup: CDR1 KGHSH, CDR2 LQKENI. V lost 4 bases to trimming and J lost 2 bases, with 8 bases between them. The CDR3 sequence: CASSRGLNTGELFF. In DNA form, the CDR3 reads TGTGCCAGCTCACGGGGGCTTAACACCGGGGAGCTGTTTTTT.

This chain uses TRBV15 with TRBJ2-1; possible D gene TRBD2, 6 bases. V was cut by 5 bases and J by 6 bases, with 17 bases left in between. The germline V gene encodes CDR1 LNHNV and CDR2 YYDKDF (reference sequence). There are 15 residues in the CDR3. The CDR3 DNA reads as TGTGCCACCAGCCCCCGACTAGTGGGTGGCAATGAGCAGTTCTTC. Translating gives CATSPRLVGGNEQFF.

The genes are TRBV5-6 and TRBJ2-1; 10 positions match TRBD1. The CDR3 has 16 residues. Unmatched junction bases numbered 9, after V lost 0 bases and J lost 9 bases. From germline, CDR1 is SGHDT and CDR2 YYEEEE. CDR3 DNA sequence: TGTGCCAGCAGCTTGGGCATGGGACAGGGGTTCGGTGAGCAGTTCTTC. It yields the protein CASSLGMGQGFGEQFF.

The CDR3 coding sequence is TGCGCCAGCAGTCAATCTCCGGACAGAACCAAAAACATTCAGTACTTC. Translating it yields CASSQSPDRTKNIQYF. V gene TRBV23-1 combines with J gene TRBJ2-4; maybe TRBD1 (6 bases). TRBV23-1 is an ORF; its function is uncertain. The germline V and J ends were trimmed by 0 bases and 2 bases, with 11 bases remaining between them. The CDR3 totals 16 residues.